This T cell receptor (beta chain) was recovered during a study of cytomegalovirus exposure and HLA in healthy donors. Study-wide results and caveats: The listing of 160 or so TCR beta chains classed them as cytomegalovirus-associated. Analyzed later, most CMV-associated TCR beta chains appeared HLA-restricted. An analysis that was carried out later associated 15,000 to 20,000 TCR beta sequences with HLA alleles at 0.05 false discovery rate.

Comments on this clone: The target antigen is unknown.

Germline V gene sequence: CDR1 SGDLS, CDR2 YYNGEE. The CDR3 loop spans 18 amino acids. The V and J ends lost 3 bases and 5 bases respectively, with 26 bases between them. With 60 Vbeta and 13 Jbeta primers, the PCR was carried out. Data came from immunoSEQ multiplex PCR; TCRdb stores just in-frame clones and leaves some out. Of roughly 120,000 clones listed, around 70% are singletons. This chain joins TRBV9 and TRBJ2-5, with a weak D call TRBD1 (5 bases). This TCR was sampled from a man aged 25-40 years in good health and CMV-seropositive. Material: PBMCs. CDR3 protein: CASSDSREGAREEETQYF. CDR3 in DNA: TGTGCCAGCAGCGATAGTCGAGAAGGGGCCAGAGAGGAGGAGACCCAGTACTTC. Combining the CDR3 with reference TRBV9 and TRBJ2-5 gives the whole variable domain DSGVTQTPKHLITATGQRVTLRCSPRSGDLSVYWYQQSLDQGLQFLIQYYNGEERAKGNILERFSAQQFPDLHSELNLSSLELGDSALYFCASSDSREGAREEETQYFGPGTRLLVL.